This TCR beta chain was sequenced for a study of T cell repertoires in aging, cancer and after chemotherapy. TCR beta rearrangements were amplified from peripheral blood genomic DNA. Germline-derived CDR1 and CDR2 are DFQATT and SNEGSKA (reference sequence). The CDR3 consists of 16 residues. Trimming took 0 bases from V and 3 from J, leaving 15 bases between them. General study points: Age-matched healthy donors had significantly more diverse, less clonal blood TCR repertoires than untreated cancer patients. In cancer patients, declining TCR diversity with age involved lost richness and lost evenness.

In its sample, this clonotype was seen a few times. The antigen is unknown. TRB rearrangements spanning V, D and J were amplified using mixed TRB-A/B primers. TCRdb redid the calling of the multiplex PCR reads with MiXCR, one entry per CDR3 protein. The sample shows about 900 distinct CDR3 sequences, around 30% of them seen only once. This sequence was found in a human donor with a solid tumor. Sequenced: blood. The chain employs TRBV20-1 and TRBJ1-3; D possibly corresponds to TRBD1 (6 bases). Written as DNA, the CDR3 is TGCAGTGCTAGAGATCAAGGGGGGTTGGATGGAAACACCATATATTTT. It codes for CSARDQGGLDGNTIYF.